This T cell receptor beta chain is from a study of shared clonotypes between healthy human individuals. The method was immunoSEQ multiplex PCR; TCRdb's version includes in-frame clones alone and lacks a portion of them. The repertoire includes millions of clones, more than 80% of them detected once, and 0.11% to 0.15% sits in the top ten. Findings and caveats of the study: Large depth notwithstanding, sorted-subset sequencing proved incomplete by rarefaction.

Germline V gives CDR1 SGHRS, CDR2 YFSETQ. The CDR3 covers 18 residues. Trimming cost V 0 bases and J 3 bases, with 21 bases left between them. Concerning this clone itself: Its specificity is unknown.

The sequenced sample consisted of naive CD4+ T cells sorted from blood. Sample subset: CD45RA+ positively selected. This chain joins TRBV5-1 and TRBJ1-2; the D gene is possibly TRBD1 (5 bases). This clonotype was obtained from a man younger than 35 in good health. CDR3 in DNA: TGCGCCAGCAGCTTGGCTCCCTATGGGATCAGGGACGACTATGGCTACACCTTC. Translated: CASSLAPYGIRDDYGYTF.